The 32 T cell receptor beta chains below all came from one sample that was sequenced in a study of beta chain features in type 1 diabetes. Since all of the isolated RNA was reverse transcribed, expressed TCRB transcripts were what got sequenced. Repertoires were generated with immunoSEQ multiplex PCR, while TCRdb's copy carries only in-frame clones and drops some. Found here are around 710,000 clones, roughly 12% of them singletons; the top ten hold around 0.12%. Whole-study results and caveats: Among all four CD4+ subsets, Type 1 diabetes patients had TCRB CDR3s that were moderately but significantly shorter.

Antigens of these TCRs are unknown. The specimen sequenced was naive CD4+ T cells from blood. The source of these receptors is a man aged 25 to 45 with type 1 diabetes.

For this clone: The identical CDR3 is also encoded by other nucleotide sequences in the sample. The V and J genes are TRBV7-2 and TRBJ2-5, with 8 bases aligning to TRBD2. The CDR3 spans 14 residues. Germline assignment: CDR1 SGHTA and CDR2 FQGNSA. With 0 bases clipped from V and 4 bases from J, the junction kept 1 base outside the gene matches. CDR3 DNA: TGTGCCAGCAGCTTAGCCCGGGGGGGAGAGACCCAGTACTTC. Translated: CASSLARGGETQYF.

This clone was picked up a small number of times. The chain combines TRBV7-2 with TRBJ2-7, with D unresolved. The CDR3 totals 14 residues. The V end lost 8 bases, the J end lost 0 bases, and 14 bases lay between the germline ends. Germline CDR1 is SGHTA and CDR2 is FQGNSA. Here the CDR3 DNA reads TGTGCCAGCTCCCCGGCCCCGAGCTCCTACGAGCAGTACTTC. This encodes CASSPAPSSYEQYF.

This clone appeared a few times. The CDR3 DNA follows: TGTGCCAGCAGACTGGGAAGAGGGGGTTGGGGCACTGAAGCTTTCTTT. It is translated as CASRLGRGGWGTEAFF. The chain is built from TRBV7-8 and TRBJ1-1, with D perhaps matching TRBD1 (6 bases). Germline V gene data show CDR1 as SGHVS and CDR2 as FQNEAQ. Trimming left V 6 bases short and J 4 bases short, with 21 bases between. The CDR3 has 16 amino acids.

CDR3 amino acids: CASSYSQGAAYEQYF. The CDR3 coding sequence is TGTGCCAGCAGTTACTCGCAGGGGGCCGCCTACGAGCAGTACTTC. V is TRBV6-6 and J is TRBJ2-7; 8 bases map to TRBD1. The junction had 3 bases not matched to a gene; V was cut back by 0 bases and J by 2 bases. Germline-derived CDR1 and CDR2 are MNHNY and SVGAGI (reference sequence). The CDR3 is 15 amino acids.

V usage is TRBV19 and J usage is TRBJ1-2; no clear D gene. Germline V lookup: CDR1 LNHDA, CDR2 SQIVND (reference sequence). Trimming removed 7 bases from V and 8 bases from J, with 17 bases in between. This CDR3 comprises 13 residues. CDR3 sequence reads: CASKRPPEGGYTF. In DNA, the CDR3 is TGTGCCAGTAAAAGGCCCCCTGAGGGAGGCTACACCTTC.

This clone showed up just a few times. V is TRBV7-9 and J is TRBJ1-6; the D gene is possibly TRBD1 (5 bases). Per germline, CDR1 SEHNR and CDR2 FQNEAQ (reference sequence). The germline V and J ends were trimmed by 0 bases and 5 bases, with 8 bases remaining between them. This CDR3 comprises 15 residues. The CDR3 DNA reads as TGTGCCAGCAGCTTAGCGGTAGGGGATAATTCACCCCTCCACTTT. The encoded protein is CASSLAVGDNSPLHF.

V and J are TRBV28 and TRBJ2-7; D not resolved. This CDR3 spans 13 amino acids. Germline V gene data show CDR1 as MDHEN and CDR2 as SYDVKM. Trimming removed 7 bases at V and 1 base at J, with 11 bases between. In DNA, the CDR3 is TGTGCCAGCACCTCCGGTGGGTCCTACGAGCAGTACTTC. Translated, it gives CASTSGGSYEQYF.

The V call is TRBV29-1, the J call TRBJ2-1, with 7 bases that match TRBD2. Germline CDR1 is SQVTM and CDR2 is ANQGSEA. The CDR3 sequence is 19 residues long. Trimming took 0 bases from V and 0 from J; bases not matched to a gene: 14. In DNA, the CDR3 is TGCAGCGTTGAAGATGGGTTTAGGGCTAGCGGAAGCTCCTACAATGAGCAGTTCTTC. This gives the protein CSVEDGFRASGSSYNEQFF.

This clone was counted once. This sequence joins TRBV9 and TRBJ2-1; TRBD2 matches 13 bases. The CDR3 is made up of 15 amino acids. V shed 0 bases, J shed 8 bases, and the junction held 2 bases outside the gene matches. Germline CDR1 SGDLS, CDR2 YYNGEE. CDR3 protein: CASSVAGTSGDEQFF. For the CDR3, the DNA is TGTGCCAGCAGCGTAGCTGGGACTAGCGGGGATGAGCAGTTCTTC.

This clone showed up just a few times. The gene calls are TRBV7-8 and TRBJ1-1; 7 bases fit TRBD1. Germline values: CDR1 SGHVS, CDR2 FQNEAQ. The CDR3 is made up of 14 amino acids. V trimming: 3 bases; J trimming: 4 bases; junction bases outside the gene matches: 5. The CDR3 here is CASSFTGAPTEAFF. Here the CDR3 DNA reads TGTGCCAGCAGCTTTACAGGGGCTCCCACTGAAGCTTTCTTT.

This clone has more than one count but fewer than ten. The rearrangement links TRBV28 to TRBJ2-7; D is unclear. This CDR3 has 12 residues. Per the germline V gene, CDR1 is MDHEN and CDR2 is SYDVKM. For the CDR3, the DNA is TGTGCAGTAACTTCGAGCTCCTACGAGCAGTACTTC. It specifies CAVTSSSYEQYF.

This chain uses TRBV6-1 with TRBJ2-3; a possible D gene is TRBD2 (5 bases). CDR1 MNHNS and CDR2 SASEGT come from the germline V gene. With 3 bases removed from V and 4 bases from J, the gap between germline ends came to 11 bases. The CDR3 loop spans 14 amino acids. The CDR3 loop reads CASSEGVQSDTQYF. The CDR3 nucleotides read TGTGCCAGCAGTGAGGGAGTACAATCAGATACGCAGTATTTT.

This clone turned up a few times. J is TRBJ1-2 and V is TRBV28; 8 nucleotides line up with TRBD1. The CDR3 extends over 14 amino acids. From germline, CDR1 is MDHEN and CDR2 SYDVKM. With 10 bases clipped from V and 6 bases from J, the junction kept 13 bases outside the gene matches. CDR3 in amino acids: CATSSGQGVNGYTF. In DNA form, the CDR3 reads TGTGCCACTTCCTCCGGACAGGGAGTTAATGGCTACACCTTC.

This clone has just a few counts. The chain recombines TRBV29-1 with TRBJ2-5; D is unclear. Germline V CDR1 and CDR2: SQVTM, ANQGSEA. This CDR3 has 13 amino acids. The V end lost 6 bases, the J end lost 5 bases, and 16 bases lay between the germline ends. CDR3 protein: CSVRTSPGETQYF. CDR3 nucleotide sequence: TGCAGCGTAAGGACGTCCCCGGGTGAGACCCAGTACTTC.

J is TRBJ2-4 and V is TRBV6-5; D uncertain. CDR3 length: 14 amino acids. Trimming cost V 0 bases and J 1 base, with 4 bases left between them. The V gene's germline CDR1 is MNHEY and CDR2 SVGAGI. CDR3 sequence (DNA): TGTGCCAGCAGTTACTCTGGGGCCAAAAACATTCAGTACTTC. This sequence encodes CASSYSGAKNIQYF.

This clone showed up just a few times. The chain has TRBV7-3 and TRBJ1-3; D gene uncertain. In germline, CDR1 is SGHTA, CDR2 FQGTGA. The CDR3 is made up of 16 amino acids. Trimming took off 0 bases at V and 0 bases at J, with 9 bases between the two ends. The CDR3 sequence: CASSLTRADSGNTIYF. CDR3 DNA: TGTGCCAGCAGCTTAACGCGTGCAGACTCTGGAAACACCATATATTTT.

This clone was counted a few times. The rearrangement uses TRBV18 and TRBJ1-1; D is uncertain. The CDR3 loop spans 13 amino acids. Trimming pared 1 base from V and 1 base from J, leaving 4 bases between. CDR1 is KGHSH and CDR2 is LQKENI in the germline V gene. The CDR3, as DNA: TGTGCCAGCTCACCACACAAGAACACTGAAGCTTTCTTT. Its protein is CASSPHKNTEAFF.

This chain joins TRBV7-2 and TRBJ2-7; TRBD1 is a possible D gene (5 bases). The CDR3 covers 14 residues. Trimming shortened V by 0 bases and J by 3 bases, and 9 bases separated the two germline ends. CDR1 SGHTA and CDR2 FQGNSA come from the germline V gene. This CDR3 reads CASSLAGARYEQYF. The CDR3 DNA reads TGTGCCAGCAGCTTAGCAGGGGCGCGCTACGAGCAGTACTTC. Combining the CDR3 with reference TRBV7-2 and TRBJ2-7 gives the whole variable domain GAGVSQSPSNKVTEKGKDVELRCDPISGHTALYWYRQSLGQGLEFLIYFQGNSAPDKSGLPSDRFSAERTGGSVSTLTIQRTQQEDSAVYLCASSLAGARYEQYFGPGTRLTVT.

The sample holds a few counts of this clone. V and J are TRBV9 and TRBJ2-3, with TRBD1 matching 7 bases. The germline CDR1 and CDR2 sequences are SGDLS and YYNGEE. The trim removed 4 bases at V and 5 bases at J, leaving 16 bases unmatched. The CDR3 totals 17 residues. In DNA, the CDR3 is TGTGCCAGCAGCCCCAAACCCCCGGGACAGCAGGGAGATACGCAGTATTTT. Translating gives CASSPKPPGQQGDTQYF.

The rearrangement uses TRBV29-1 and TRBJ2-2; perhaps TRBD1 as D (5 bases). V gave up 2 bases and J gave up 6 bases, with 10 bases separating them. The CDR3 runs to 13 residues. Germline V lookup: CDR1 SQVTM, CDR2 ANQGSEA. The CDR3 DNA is TGCAGCGTTGAATCCAGGGCCCCCGGGGAGCTGTTTTTT. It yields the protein CSVESRAPGELFF.

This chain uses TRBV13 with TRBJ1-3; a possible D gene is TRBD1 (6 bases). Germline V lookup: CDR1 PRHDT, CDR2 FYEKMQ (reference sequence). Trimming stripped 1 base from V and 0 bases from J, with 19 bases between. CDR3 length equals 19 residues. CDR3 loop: CASSLEGQGQPNSGNTIYF. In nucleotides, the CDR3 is TGTGCCAGCAGCTTAGAGGGCCAGGGGCAACCCAACTCTGGAAACACCATATATTTT.

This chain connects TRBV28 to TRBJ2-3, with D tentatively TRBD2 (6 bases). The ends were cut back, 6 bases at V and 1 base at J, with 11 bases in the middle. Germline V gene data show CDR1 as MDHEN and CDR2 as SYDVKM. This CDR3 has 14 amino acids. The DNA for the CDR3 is TGTGCCAGCAGCCCGGGGGAGGGCACAGATACGCAGTATTTT. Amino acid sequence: CASSPGEGTDTQYF.

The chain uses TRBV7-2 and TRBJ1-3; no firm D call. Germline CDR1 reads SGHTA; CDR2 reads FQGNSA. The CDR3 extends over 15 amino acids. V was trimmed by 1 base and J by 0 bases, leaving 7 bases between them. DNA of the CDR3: TGTGCCAGCAGCTTAGGGTCCAGCTCTGGAAACACCATATATTTT. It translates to CASSLGSSSGNTIYF.

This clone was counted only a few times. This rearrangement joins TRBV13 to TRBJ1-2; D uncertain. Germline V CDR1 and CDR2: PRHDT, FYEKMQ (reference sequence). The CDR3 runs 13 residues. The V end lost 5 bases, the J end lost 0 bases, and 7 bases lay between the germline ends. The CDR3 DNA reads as TGTGCCAGCAGCACGAGGTCTAACTATGGCTACACCTTC. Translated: CASSTRSNYGYTF.

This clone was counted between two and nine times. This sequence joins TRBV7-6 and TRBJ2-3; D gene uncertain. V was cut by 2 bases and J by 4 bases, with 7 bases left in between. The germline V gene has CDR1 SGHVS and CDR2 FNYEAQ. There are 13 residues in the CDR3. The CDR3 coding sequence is TGTGCCAGCAGCTTACGCCGGGCAGATACGCAGTATTTT. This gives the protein CASSLRRADTQYF.

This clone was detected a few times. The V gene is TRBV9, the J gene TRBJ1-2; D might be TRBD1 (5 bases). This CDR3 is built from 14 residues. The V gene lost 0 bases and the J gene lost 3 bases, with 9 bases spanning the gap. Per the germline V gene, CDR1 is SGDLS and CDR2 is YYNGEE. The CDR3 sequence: CASSVDRGDYGYTF. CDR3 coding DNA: TGTGCCAGCAGCGTAGATAGAGGGGACTATGGCTACACCTTC.

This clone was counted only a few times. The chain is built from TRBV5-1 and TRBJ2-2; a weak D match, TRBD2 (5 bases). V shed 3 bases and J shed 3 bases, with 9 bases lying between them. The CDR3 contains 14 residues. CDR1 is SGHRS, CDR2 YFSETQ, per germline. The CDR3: CASSSGLDTGELFF. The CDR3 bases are TGCGCCAGCAGCTCGGGGTTGGACACCGGGGAGCTGTTTTTT.

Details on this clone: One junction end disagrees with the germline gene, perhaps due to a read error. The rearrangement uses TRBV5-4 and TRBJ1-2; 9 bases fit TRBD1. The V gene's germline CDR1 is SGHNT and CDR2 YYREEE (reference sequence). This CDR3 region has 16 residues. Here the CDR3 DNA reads TGCGCCAGCAGCCTTAGCAGCGAGGGACAGGGTAGAGGCTACACCTTC. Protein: CASSLSSEGQGRGYTF.

The CDR3 here is CASSWQGNQPQHF. CDR3 bases: TGTGCCAGCAGCTGGCAGGGCAATCAGCCCCAGCATTTT. The J gene is TRBJ1-5, the V gene TRBV5-4; D remains ambiguous. With 3 bases removed from V and 2 bases from J, the gap between germline ends came to 6 bases. Germline CDR1 reads SGHNT; CDR2 reads YYREEE (reference sequence). This CDR3 spans 13 amino acids.

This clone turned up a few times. CDR3 protein: CATSRVTQVHTDTQYF. The DNA of the CDR3 is TGTGCCACCAGCAGAGTGACACAGGTCCACACAGATACGCAGTATTTT. V and J are TRBV15 and TRBJ2-3, with D maybe TRBD1 (5 bases). Germline CDR1 is LNHNV and CDR2 is YYDKDF (reference sequence). Trimming shortened V by 1 base and J by 2 bases, and 13 bases separated the two germline ends. The CDR3 covers 16 residues.

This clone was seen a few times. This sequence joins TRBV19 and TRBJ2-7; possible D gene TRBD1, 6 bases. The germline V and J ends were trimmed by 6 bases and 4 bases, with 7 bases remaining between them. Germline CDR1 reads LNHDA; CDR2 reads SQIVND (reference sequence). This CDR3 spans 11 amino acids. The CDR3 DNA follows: TGTGCCAGTAGAACAGGGTACGAGCAGTACTTC. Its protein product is CASRTGYEQYF.

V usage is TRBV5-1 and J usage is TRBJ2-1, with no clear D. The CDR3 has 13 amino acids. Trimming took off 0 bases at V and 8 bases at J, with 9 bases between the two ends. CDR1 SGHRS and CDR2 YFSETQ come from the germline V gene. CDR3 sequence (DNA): TGCGCCAGCAGCTTGGGCAGCTTCGATGAGCAGTTCTTC. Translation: CASSLGSFDEQFF.